The 21 T cell receptor beta chains in this list originate from one sample, sequenced in a study of OX40 agonist ivuxolimab in advanced cancers. Some clones are missing from TCRdb's copy, which holds only in-frame ones; the method was immunoSEQ multiplex PCR. The table lists roughly 67,000 clones, about nine tenths of them singletons. Source: CD4+ or CD8+ T cells sorted from blood, taken in a trial of the OX40 agonist ivuxolimab. These TCRs come from an adult with an advanced solid tumor such as melanoma, head and neck, liver or kidney cancer.

The chain links TRBV27 to TRBJ1-1; 7 nucleotides line up with TRBD1. This CDR3 is 15 amino acids long. Trimming took 5 bases from V and 1 from J; bases not matched to a gene: 7. The germline CDR1 and CDR2 sequences are MNHEY and SMNVEV (reference sequence). CDR3 region: CASSPSGQRNTEAFF. The CDR3 DNA is TGTGCCAGCAGTCCATCGGGACAGCGGAACACTGAAGCTTTCTTT.

The chain combines TRBV28 with TRBJ1-5; D not resolved. There are 14 residues in the CDR3. Per the germline V gene, CDR1 is MDHEN and CDR2 is SYDVKM. CDR3 amino acids: CGSRGWGGNQPQHF. The CDR3 DNA is TGTGGTTCGAGAGGGTGGGGTGGGAATCAGCCCCAGCATTTT. Full variable domain (rest looked up from reference TRBV28 and TRBJ1-5): DVKVTQSSRYLVKRTGEKVFLECVQDMDHENMFWYRQDPGLGLRLIYFSYDVKMKEKGDIPEGYSVSREKKERFSLILESASTNQTSMYLCGSRGWGGNQPQHFGDGTRLSIL.

The genes are TRBV18 and TRBJ2-7, with D unresolved. Trimming pared 4 bases from V and 7 bases from J, leaving 11 bases between. CDR1 is KGHSH and CDR2 is LQKENI in the germline V gene. The CDR3 loop spans 12 amino acids. The CDR3 spells CASSLTTEEQYF. The CDR3 nucleotides are TGTGCCAGCTCACTCACTACAGAGGAGCAGTACTTC.

The rearrangement joins TRBV11-2 to TRBJ1-3; D not certain. V shed 4 bases and J shed 4 bases, with 14 bases lying between them. Germline loops: CDR1 SGHAT, CDR2 FQNNGV. The CDR3 runs to 15 residues. CDR3 bases: TGTGCCAGCAGCTCCTGGACCTACGGGGGAAACACCATATATTTT. Its protein is CASSSWTYGGNTIYF.

The chain links TRBV19 to TRBJ1-2, with D perhaps TRBD1 (6 bases). CDR1 is LNHDA, CDR2 SQIVND, per germline (reference sequence). V was shortened by 7 bases and J by 4 bases, with 16 bases between the two germline ends. The CDR3 is 14 amino acids. The CDR3 DNA follows: TGTGCCAGTACCCCTGCGGGGGGCTCCTATGGCTACACCTTC. Encoded protein: CASTPAGGSYGYTF.

The V gene is TRBV5-1, the J gene TRBJ2-5; TRBD1 matches at 8 bases. V shed 4 bases and J 4 bases; nucleotides not matched to a gene: 6. Germline V gene data show CDR1 as SGHRS and CDR2 as YFSETQ. The CDR3 is made up of 14 amino acids. This chain's CDR3 is CASSIRDRGETQYF. CDR3 DNA sequence: TGCGCCAGCAGCATCCGAGACAGGGGAGAGACCCAGTACTTC.

This chain joins TRBV4-3 and TRBJ2-5, with D perhaps matching TRBD2 (7 bases). V lost 0 bases and J 7 bases, leaving 12 bases between the germline ends. The CDR3 spans 14 residues. Germline lookup yields CDR1 LGHNA and CDR2 YSLEER. CDR3: CASSQDRGAGTQYF. The DNA of the CDR3 is TGCGCCAGCAGCCAAGACCGGGGGGCCGGGACCCAGTACTTC.

This clone was observed a few times. The V gene is TRBV6-5, the J gene TRBJ2-7; no reliable D call. Germline CDR1 is MNHEY and CDR2 is SVGAGI. Trimming shortened V by 8 bases and J by 3 bases, and 5 bases separated the two germline ends. The CDR3 runs to 10 residues. CDR3 loop: CASGDYEQYF. In nucleotides, the CDR3 is TGTGCCAGCGGGGACTACGAGCAGTACTTC.

This CDR3 reads CASSRYRGRGTEAFF. Written as DNA, the CDR3 is TGTGCCAGCAGCCGCTACAGGGGGCGCGGCACTGAAGCTTTCTTT. The genes are TRBV14 and TRBJ1-1, with 9 bases aligning to TRBD1. V was pared by 4 bases and J by 4 bases, with 7 bases of the junction left unmatched. The CDR3 loop spans 15 amino acids. The germline V gene encodes CDR1 SGHDN and CDR2 FVKESK. The full variable domain, rest sourced from reference TRBV14 and TRBJ1-1, is EAGVTQFPSHSVIEKGQTVTLRCDPISGHDNLYWYRRVMGKEIKFLLHFVKESKQDESGMPNNRFLAERTGGTYSTLKVQPAELEDSGVYFCASSRYRGRGTEAFFGQGTRLTVV.

The chain employs TRBV19 and TRBJ2-5; 7 bases line up with TRBD1. Germline CDR1 and CDR2: LNHDA and SQIVND (reference sequence). With V trimmed by 8 bases and J by 4 bases, 10 bases remained unmatched. The CDR3 contains 14 residues. In nucleotides, the CDR3 is TGTGCCAGTGGGGGTGAGGGGGCAGGAGAGACCCAGTACTTC. Translating it yields CASGGEGAGETQYF.

This clone was seen more than once but under ten times. V and J are TRBV27 and TRBJ1-5, with D tentatively TRBD1 (5 bases). The CDR3 is made up of 13 amino acids. Germline CDR1 and CDR2: MNHEY and SMNVEV (reference sequence). With 6 bases removed from V and 10 bases from J, the gap between germline ends came to 16 bases. The CDR3 DNA sequence: TGTGCCAGCAGGGATCGGGGGATCAGCCCCCAGCATTTT. Its translation is CASRDRGISPQHF.

CDR3 nucleotides: TGTGCCTGGGTAGGGGTCACTGAAGCTTTCTTT. It specifies CAWVGVTEAFF. The chain carries TRBV30 and TRBJ1-1; maybe TRBD1 (5 bases). The CDR3 extends over 11 amino acids. V dropped 5 bases and J dropped 4 bases, with 8 bases sitting between them. CDR1 and CDR2 from the germline V gene are GTSNPN and SVGIG (reference sequence).

The V call is TRBV5-4, the J call TRBJ2-3; D unclear. The CDR3 spans 14 residues. Per the germline V gene, CDR1 is SGHNT and CDR2 is YYREEE (reference sequence). V was clipped by 2 bases and J by 1 base, with 8 bases between them. CDR3 sequence: CASSFGLGTDTQYF. CDR3 DNA: TGTGCCAGCAGCTTCGGTCTAGGCACAGATACGCAGTATTTT.

CDR3 protein: CSVRRDANSYEQYF. The CDR3 bases are TGCAGCGTCCGCCGGGACGCCAACTCCTACGAGCAGTACTTC. The chain employs TRBV29-1 and TRBJ2-7; the D gene could be TRBD1 or TRBD2 (5 bases each). This CDR3 is built from 14 residues. Trimming left V 6 bases short and J 0 bases short, with 15 bases between. The germline gives CDR1 SQVTM, CDR2 ANQGSEA.

This clone was recorded a few times. The chain recombines TRBV9 with TRBJ1-6, with a weak D call TRBD1 (6 bases). This CDR3 region has 13 residues. From germline, CDR1 is SGDLS and CDR2 YYNGEE. Trimming removed 4 bases from V and 13 bases from J, with 15 bases in between. The CDR3 spells CASSPLDSPPLHF. The CDR3 DNA reads TGTGCCAGCAGCCCGCTGGACAGTCCCCCCCTCCACTTT. Full variable domain (rest looked up from reference TRBV9 and TRBJ1-6): DSGVTQTPKHLITATGQRVTLRCSPRSGDLSVYWYQQSLDQGLQFLIQYYNGEERAKGNILERFSAQQFPDLHSELNLSSLELGDSALYFCASSPLDSPPLHFGNGTRLTVT.

The gene calls are TRBV4-3 and TRBJ2-3; perhaps D is TRBD1 or TRBD2 (5 bases each). Germline CDR1 and CDR2: LGHNA and YSLEER. The germline V and J ends were trimmed by 5 bases and 5 bases, with 14 bases remaining between them. There are 14 residues in the CDR3. The chain's CDR3 is CASSAPMRGDTQYF. In DNA, the CDR3 is TGCGCCAGCAGCGCCCCGATGAGGGGAGATACGCAGTATTTT.

This chain uses TRBV6-5 with TRBJ1-1; unclear D gene. This CDR3 is built from 13 residues. The V end was cut by 8 bases, the J end by 5 bases, with 15 bases between. Germline V lookup: CDR1 MNHEY, CDR2 SVGAGI. Here the CDR3 reads CASSSHSVTEAFF. CDR3 in DNA: TGTGCCAGCTCATCCCACAGTGTGACTGAAGCTTTCTTT.

J is TRBJ1-1 and V is TRBV10-1; 10 nucleotides align to TRBD1. V trimming: 6 bases; J trimming: 10 bases; junction bases outside the gene matches: 14. The CDR3 loop spans 15 amino acids. The germline CDR1 and CDR2 sequences are WNHNN and SYGVQD (reference sequence). The CDR3 loop reads CASSAGTGAVGRAFF. DNA of the CDR3: TGCGCCAGCAGCGCCGGGACAGGGGCCGTTGGAAGAGCTTTCTTT.

The V and J genes are TRBV5-4 and TRBJ1-5; 9 bases map to TRBD1. Germline V gene data show CDR1 as SGHNT and CDR2 as YYREEE (reference sequence). The V gene end was trimmed by 4 bases and the J gene end by 3 bases; junction bases not matched to a gene: 5. The CDR3 is 15 residues long. The CDR3 nucleotides are TGTGCCAGCAGCCGGACAGGGGAAGACAATCAGCCCCAGCATTTT. This translates into CASSRTGEDNQPQHF. The variable domain in full, completed from reference TRBV5-4 and TRBJ1-5, reads ETGVTQSPTHLIKTRGQQVTLRCSSQSGHNTVSWYQQALGQGPQFIFQYYREEENGRGNFPPRFSGLQFPNYSSELNVNALELDDSALYLCASSRTGEDNQPQHFGDGTRLSIL.

This rearrangement joins TRBV7-2 to TRBJ2-5; TRBD2 matches at 9 bases. The ends lost 1 base at V and 5 bases at J; junction bases unmatched: 14. Germline V gene sequence: CDR1 SGHTA, CDR2 FQGNSA. The CDR3 extends over 18 amino acids. CDR3 residues: CASSLEELAGKLRETQYF. In DNA, the CDR3 is TGTGCCAGCAGCTTAGAAGAGCTAGCGGGGAAACTACGGGAGACCCAGTACTTC.

This clone was picked up a small number of times. This rearrangement joins TRBV28 to TRBJ2-1; 11 bases map to TRBD2. The CDR3 consists of 16 residues. CDR1 and CDR2 (germline): MDHEN, SYDVKM. The junction had 13 bases not matched to a gene; V was cut back by 5 bases and J by 10 bases. The CDR3 is CASSVTIAGGPKEQFF. CDR3 sequence (DNA): TGTGCCAGCAGTGTAACCATAGCGGGAGGGCCTAAGGAGCAGTTCTTC.